What follows are 19 T cell receptor beta chains derived from one specimen sequenced in a study of T cell responses to AZD1222 COVID-19 vaccine. Here immunoSEQ multiplex PCR was the method, and the copy in TCRdb shows in-frame clones only, minus some. Among around 140,000 clones, 85% to 95% were seen once, and the ten largest hold approximately 5.3%. Here the sequenced sample was peripheral blood, taken on day 0 of AZD1222 vaccination. These receptor sequences come from an adult in good health.

This rearrangement joins TRBV7-9 to TRBJ2-7; a possible D gene is TRBD2 (5 bases). V was trimmed by 3 bases and J by 3 bases, leaving 21 bases between them. The CDR3 totals 17 residues. Germline loops: CDR1 SEHNR, CDR2 FQNEAQ (reference sequence). As DNA, the CDR3 is TGTGCCAGCAGCTTTTTCCAATACTCCCCCGGGGACTACGAGCAGTACTTC. The encoded protein is CASSFFQYSPGDYEQYF.

The rearrangement uses TRBV6-1 and TRBJ2-7; D assignment may be TRBD1 or TRBD2 (7 bases each). V gave up 2 bases and J gave up 5 bases, with 13 bases separating them. The CDR3 is 14 residues long. In germline, CDR1 is MNHNS, CDR2 SASEGT. CDR3 amino acids: CASSEQGGSHEQYF. The DNA of the CDR3 is TGTGCCAGCAGTGAACAGGGGGGGTCCCACGAGCAGTACTTC.

This chain uses TRBV2 with TRBJ2-1; D not resolved. The CDR3 has 12 residues. Trimming stripped 4 bases from V and 6 bases from J, with 7 bases between. Germline V CDR1 and CDR2: SNHLY, FYNNEI. DNA for the CDR3: TGTGCCAGCAGTGGGTCAGGCAATGAGCAGTTCTTC. It is translated as CASSGSGNEQFF.

V usage is TRBV28 and J usage is TRBJ2-4; D perhaps matches TRBD2 (6 bases). V was cut by 3 bases and J by 4 bases, with 10 bases left in between. Germline-derived CDR1 and CDR2 are MDHEN and SYDVKM. This CDR3 contains 14 residues. In DNA form, the CDR3 reads TGTGCCAGCAGTTTCGGGGGAACTAAAAACATTCAGTACTTC. Translation gives CASSFGGTKNIQYF.

The chain is built from TRBV27 and TRBJ2-2; D remains unclear. CDR3 length equals 16 residues. Germline CDR1 reads MNHEY; CDR2 reads SMNVEV (reference sequence). Trimming removed 1 base at V and 5 bases at J, with 14 bases between. For the CDR3, the DNA is TGTGCCAGCAGTTTATATCGCGCACTCGGTACCGGGGAGCTGTTTTTT. Amino acids: CASSLYRALGTGELFF.

The J gene is TRBJ2-7, the V gene TRBV23-1, with D possibly being TRBD1 (6 bases). TRBV23-1 is classed as an ORF, of uncertain function. V lost 2 bases and J lost 0, with 8 bases in between. The CDR3 has 14 residues. This CDR3 reads CASSQGGSSYEQYF. CDR3 DNA: TGCGCCAGCAGTCAAGGGGGCAGCTCCTACGAGCAGTACTTC.

This chain links TRBV10-3 with TRBJ1-3; maybe TRBD1 (5 bases). V lost 1 base, J lost 0 bases, and 13 bases lay in between. Germline V gives CDR1 ENHRY, CDR2 SYGVKD. The CDR3 totals 17 residues. The CDR3 spells CAISEWEGIASGNTIYF. As DNA, the CDR3 is TGTGCCATCAGTGAGTGGGAGGGGATCGCCTCTGGAAACACCATATATTTT.

The rearrangement links TRBV3-1 (or the pseudogene TRBV3-2) to TRBJ2-5; no reliable D call. V was cut by 4 bases and J by 4 bases, with 10 bases left in between. The CDR3 has 13 residues. Looked up from germline, CDR1 is LGHDT and CDR2 is YNNKEL (reference sequence). The CDR3 sequence is CASSLRASETQYF. CDR3 bases: TGTGCCAGCAGCCTTCGGGCGTCAGAGACCCAGTACTTC.

The V call is TRBV29-1, the J call TRBJ2-7; 10 bases match TRBD1. Germline assignment: CDR1 SQVTM and CDR2 ANQGSEA. The CDR3 sequence is 16 residues long. Unmatched junction bases numbered 14, after V lost 4 bases and J lost 5 bases. CDR3 sequence: CSVGGRGDRGLHEQYF. Here the CDR3 DNA reads TGCAGCGTTGGAGGCCGTGGGGACAGGGGATTACACGAGCAGTACTTC.

This chain joins TRBV3-1 (or the pseudogene TRBV3-2) and TRBJ2-1; D is perhaps TRBD1 (5 bases). Germline V gene data show CDR1 as LGHDT and CDR2 as YNNKEL (reference sequence). The CDR3 runs 16 residues. V gave up 0 bases and J gave up 4 bases, with 13 bases separating them. The CDR3 DNA reads as TGTGCCAGCAGCCAAGACCCCCTAGGGGTATACAATGAGCAGTTCTTC. It translates to CASSQDPLGVYNEQFF.

V is TRBV11-2 and J is TRBJ2-1; 9 positions match TRBD2. J was trimmed by 0 bases and V by 3 bases; bases with no gene match: 6. The CDR3 consists of 17 residues. Germline V gene sequence: CDR1 SGHAT, CDR2 FQNNGV. CDR3 sequence (DNA): TGTGCCAGCAGCTTCTGGACTAGCGCAAGCTCCTACAATGAGCAGTTCTTC. This translates into CASSFWTSASSYNEQFF.

The rearrangement links TRBV6-5 to TRBJ1-4; 8 positions agree with TRBD1. CDR1 is MNHEY and CDR2 is SVGAGI in the germline V gene. The J segment lost 10 bases and the V segment lost 6 bases, leaving 10 bases of the junction unmatched. CDR3 length: 14 residues. CDR3 in DNA: TGTGCCAGCAGACCTACAGGGGGTAACGTAAAACTGTTTTTT. This sequence encodes CASRPTGGNVKLFF.

The J gene is TRBJ2-3, the V gene TRBV4-3; D uncertain. The CDR3 spans 14 residues. The germline gives CDR1 LGHNA, CDR2 YSLEER. Trimming took 0 bases from V and 4 from J, leaving 8 bases between them. CDR3 sequence reads: CASSQEKPADTQYF. Here the CDR3 DNA reads TGCGCCAGCAGCCAAGAGAAACCCGCAGATACGCAGTATTTT.

The CDR3 protein is CASGSLGGEQYF. The CDR3 region has the DNA TGTGCCAGCGGTTCGTTAGGGGGTGAGCAGTACTTC. V and J are TRBV11-2 and TRBJ2-7; tentatively, D is TRBD1 (6 bases). Per the germline V gene, CDR1 is SGHAT and CDR2 is FQNNGV. The CDR3 is made up of 12 amino acids. The germline V and J ends were trimmed by 8 bases and 7 bases, with 15 bases remaining between them.

This chain uses TRBV3-1 (or the pseudogene TRBV3-2) with TRBJ1-2; tentative D call: TRBD1 (5 bases). This CDR3 is built from 16 residues. The ends were cut back, 2 bases at V and 1 base at J, with 14 bases in the middle. Germline CDR1 LGHDT, CDR2 YNNKEL (reference sequence). Here the CDR3 DNA reads TGTGCCAGCAGCCAATGGGACTGGAACATTAACTATGGCTACACCTTC. This encodes CASSQWDWNINYGYTF.

The V and J genes are TRBV5-1 and TRBJ1-6; the D gene is possibly TRBD1 (6 bases). The CDR3 length is 15 residues. Germline CDR1 SGHRS, CDR2 YFSETQ. Trimming took 2 bases from V and 5 from J, leaving 11 bases between them. CDR3 in DNA: TGCGCCAGCAGCTTAAGGACAGCCGATAATTCACCCCTCCACTTT. It codes for CASSLRTADNSPLHF.

The chain links TRBV2 to TRBJ2-3; D could derive from TRBD1 or TRBD2 (5 bases each). The CDR3 spans 16 residues. The germline V gene encodes CDR1 SNHLY and CDR2 FYNNEI. V lost 8 bases, J lost 1 base, and 19 bases lay in between. The CDR3 nucleotides read TGTGCCAGCCGGGGAAAGAGGTTAGGGGGCACAGATACGCAGTATTTT. The encoded protein is CASRGKRLGGTDTQYF.

This chain uses TRBV19 with TRBJ1-1; D is possibly TRBD1 (6 bases). The germline gives CDR1 LNHDA, CDR2 SQIVND (reference sequence). The V end was cut by 4 bases, the J end by 10 bases, with 13 bases between. CDR3 size: 12 residues. CDR3 sequence: CASSRDMDRAFF. CDR3 in DNA: TGTGCCAGTAGTAGGGACATGGATAGAGCTTTCTTT. Using reference TRBV19 and TRBJ1-1 for the parts outside the CDR3, the full variable domain is DGGITQSPKYLFRKEGQNVTLSCEQNLNHDAMYWYRQDPGQGLRLIYYSQIVNDFQKGDIAEGYSVSREKKESFPLTVTSAQKNPTAFYLCASSRDMDRAFFGQGTRLTVV.

The J gene is TRBJ2-7, the V gene TRBV11-2; D gene uncertain. The CDR3 runs 11 residues. V was trimmed by 5 bases and J by 2 bases, leaving 4 bases between them. Germline values: CDR1 SGHAT, CDR2 FQNNGV. CDR3 amino acids: CASSPAYEQYF. The CDR3, as DNA: TGTGCCAGCAGCCCCGCCTACGAGCAGTACTTC.